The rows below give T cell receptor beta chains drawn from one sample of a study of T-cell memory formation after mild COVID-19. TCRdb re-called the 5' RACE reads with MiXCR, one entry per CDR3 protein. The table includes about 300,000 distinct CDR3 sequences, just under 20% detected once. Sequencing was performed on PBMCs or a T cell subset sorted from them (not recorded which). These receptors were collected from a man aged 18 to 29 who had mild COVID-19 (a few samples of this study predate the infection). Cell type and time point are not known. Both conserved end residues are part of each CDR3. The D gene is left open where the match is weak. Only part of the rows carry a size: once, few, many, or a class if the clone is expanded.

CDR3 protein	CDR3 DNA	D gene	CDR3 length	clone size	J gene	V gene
CASSYGGGKGYEQYF	TGTGCCAGCAGTTACGGAGGGGGAAAAGGCTACGAGCAGTACTTC	NA	15	NA	TRBJ2-7	TRBV6-5
CASSQRGGSRADTQYF	TGTGCCAGCAGTCAGAGGGGGGGTAGCAGGGCAGATACGCAGTATTTT	NA	16	NA	TRBJ2-3	TRBV4-2
CSARAPAGETQYF	TGCAGTGCTAGGGCCCCGGCAGGAGAGACCCAGTACTTC	NA	13	NA	TRBJ2-5	TRBV20-1
CASSSTGNAYGYTF	TGTGCCAGCAGTTCGACAGGGAATGCCTATGGCTACACCTTC	TRBD1	14	few	TRBJ1-2	TRBV6-2/TRBV6-3
CSVDVRGSSYEQYF	TGCAGCGTTGATGTTCGGGGGAGCTCCTACGAGCAGTACTTC	NA	14	few	TRBJ2-7	TRBV29-1
CSADGDTEAFF	TGCAGTGCCGACGGGGACACTGAAGCTTTCTTT	NA	11	NA	TRBJ1-1	TRBV20-1
CASSPSGGRETQYF	TGTGCCAGCAGTCCCTCGGGGGGGCGCGAGACCCAGTACTTC	TRBD2	14	NA	TRBJ2-5	TRBV12-3/TRBV12-4
CASFDLGAETQYF	TGTGCCAGCTTCGACCTCGGGGCAGAGACCCAGTACTTC	NA	13	NA	TRBJ2-5	TRBV12-3/TRBV12-4
CASSLASVRVFTEAFF	TGCGCCAGCAGCTTGGCCAGCGTGCGGGTCTTCACTGAAGCTTTCTTT	NA	16	NA	TRBJ1-1	TRBV5-1
CSARDLGLGANTGELFF	TGCAGTGCTAGAGATCTAGGCTTGGGGGCGAACACCGGGGAGCTGTTTTTT	NA	17	NA	TRBJ2-2	TRBV20-1
CASSLGTESYEQYF	TGTGCCAGCAGCTTGGGGACAGAATCCTACGAGCAGTACTTC	NA	14	once	TRBJ2-7	TRBV5-5
CATSSRGNTGELFF	TGTGCCACCAGCAGTAGGGGGAACACCGGGGAGCTGTTTTTT	NA	14	few	TRBJ2-2	TRBV15
CASSYAQRTDTQYF	TGTGCCAGCAGTTACGCGCAGCGCACAGATACGCAGTATTTT	NA	14	few	TRBJ2-3	TRBV6-2/TRBV6-3
CASSYWSRSYEQYF	TGTGCCAGCAGTTACTGGTCCAGATCCTACGAGCAGTACTTC	NA	14	few	TRBJ2-7	TRBV6-2/TRBV6-3
CSVVPAGVGETQYF	TGCAGCGTTGTACCGGCAGGGGTTGGAGAGACCCAGTACTTC	NA	14	few	TRBJ2-5	TRBV29-1
CASSEGLTYEQYF	TGTGCCAGCAGTGAGGGACTGACCTACGAGCAGTACTTC	NA	13	NA	TRBJ2-7	TRBV12-3/TRBV12-4
CASSSAVYNEQFF	TGTGCCAGCAGCTCGGCCGTCTACAATGAGCAGTTCTTC	NA	13	NA	TRBJ2-1	TRBV7-8
CASSETGGRQPQHF	TGTGCCAGCAGCGAAACAGGGGGGCGACAGCCCCAGCATTTT	TRBD1	14	NA	TRBJ1-5	TRBV6-5
CDSSSHTGLAGLQETQYF	TGTGACAGCAGTTCTCACACGGGACTAGCGGGTCTCCAAGAGACCCAGTACTTC	TRBD2	18	NA	TRBJ2-5	TRBV6-2/TRBV6-3
CSAHQTGVTGEKLFF	TGCAGTGCTCATCAGACGGGGGTGACGGGTGAAAAACTGTTTTTT	NA	15	NA	TRBJ1-4	TRBV20-1
CATSLDRGFNQPQHF	TGTGCCACCAGTCTCGACAGGGGCTTTAATCAGCCCCAGCATTTT	TRBD1	15	few	TRBJ1-5	TRBV15
CASSYSAGGYTDTQYF	TGTGCCAGCAGTTACTCGGCAGGGGGGTACACAGATACGCAGTATTTT	NA	16	NA	TRBJ2-3	TRBV6-5
CASSLVAGGRPYNEQFF	TGTGCCAGCAGTTTGGTAGCGGGGGGACGGCCCTACAATGAGCAGTTCTTC	TRBD2	17	NA	TRBJ2-1	TRBV27